The rows below give T cell receptor beta chains drawn from one sample of a study of B cell selection in AIRE deficiency. Clones were read by immunoSEQ multiplex PCR, and TCRdb kept only the in-frame ones, dropping some. In the table there are under 25,000 clones, less than 98% of which are singletons. Sequenced material: conventional CD4+ T cells sorted from PBMCs. These receptors were obtained from a human donor with AIRE deficiency. Both conserved end residues are part of each CDR3. The order of the fields is J gene, V gene, CDR3 protein.

>TRBJ2-1|TRBV4-3
CASSQDPAEGNEQFF
>TRBJ1-6|TRBV4-1
CASSQEGQGMGSPLHF
>TRBJ2-5|TRBV5-1
CASSLLPGTPQETQYF
>TRBJ1-1|TRBV15
CATSRAGGFSEAFF
>TRBJ2-1|TRBV4-2
CASSLAGTPYNEQFF
>TRBJ2-1|TRBV7-2
CATERSPYNEQFF
>TRBJ1-4|TRBV21-1
CASSMFRDRESLATNEKLFF
>TRBJ1-5|TRBV4-2
CASSQESRTATESGSGQPQHF
>TRBJ2-7|TRBV4-1
CASSQRSYGEQYF
>TRBJ2-3|TRBV9
CASNPSGPPDTQYF
>TRBJ2-7|TRBV19
CASRGGTEGQYF
>TRBJ2-5|TRBV4-1
CASSQGVSGETQYF
>TRBJ2-7|TRBV19
CASSRTGSSYEQYF
>TRBJ2-7|TRBV7-2
CASSLAGLATEQYF
>TRBJ1-1|TRBV6-6
CASSYGRAEAFF
>TRBJ1-5|TRBV28
CASTGRGFNQPQHF
>TRBJ2-7|TRBV4-2
CASSQGTNSYEQYF
>TRBJ2-2|TRBV5-6
CASSLAPLAGELFF
>TRBJ2-5|TRBV5-5
CASFFRQYQETQYF
>TRBJ1-1|TRBV2
CALGTGSNTEAFF
>TRBJ1-3|TRBV7-3
CASSLLDGNTIYF
>TRBJ2-1|TRBV6-6
CASSYVPGYNEQFF
>TRBJ2-7|TRBV5-1
CASSLQGTPGEQYF
>TRBJ1-5|TRBV27
CASSPHNSNQPQHF
>TRBJ1-2|TRBV25-1
CASSNPGQPGYGYTF
>TRBJ2-7|TRBV7-8
CASSLEFLPEQYF
>TRBJ2-5|TRBV6-1
CASTRARGETQYF
>TRBJ1-2|TRBV6-1
CASITFTNYGYTF
>TRBJ1-5|TRBV19
CASSMGPGRGDHSNQPQHF
>TRBJ2-7|TRBV7-3
CASSPGGSYEQYF
>TRBJ1-2|TRBV2
CASLGLAEGYTF
>TRBJ2-1|TRBV11-3
CASSLDGMMTEQFF
>TRBJ1-6|TRBV11-3
CASSWDRGTNSPLHF
>TRBJ2-3|TRBV13
CASSLGRGGDTQYF
>TRBJ2-3|TRBV14
CASSPSLNTDTQYF
>TRBJ2-3|TRBV6-5
CASSYGQFTDTQYF
>TRBJ1-1|TRBV19
CASSISGAPNTEAFF
>TRBJ2-3|TRBV10-3
CATDRVAGGTDTQYF
>TRBJ2-7|TRBV27
CASSPNRGATDTYEQYF
>TRBJ2-2|TRBV15
CATSTGGPTNTGELFF
>TRBJ2-3|TRBV10-3
CAISERDPRTDTQYF
>TRBJ1-6|TRBV6-1
CASSEVGGPYNSPLHF
>TRBJ1-1|TRBV9
CASSVEAVLNTEAFF
>TRBJ1-3|TRBV7-6
CASSLLRSSGNTIYF
>TRBJ2-3|TRBV12-5
CASGLVLGQGNSSTDTQYF
>TRBJ2-3|TRBV4-3
CASSQPARTGGKGDTQYF
>TRBJ1-2|TRBV10-3
CAISESTNYGYTF